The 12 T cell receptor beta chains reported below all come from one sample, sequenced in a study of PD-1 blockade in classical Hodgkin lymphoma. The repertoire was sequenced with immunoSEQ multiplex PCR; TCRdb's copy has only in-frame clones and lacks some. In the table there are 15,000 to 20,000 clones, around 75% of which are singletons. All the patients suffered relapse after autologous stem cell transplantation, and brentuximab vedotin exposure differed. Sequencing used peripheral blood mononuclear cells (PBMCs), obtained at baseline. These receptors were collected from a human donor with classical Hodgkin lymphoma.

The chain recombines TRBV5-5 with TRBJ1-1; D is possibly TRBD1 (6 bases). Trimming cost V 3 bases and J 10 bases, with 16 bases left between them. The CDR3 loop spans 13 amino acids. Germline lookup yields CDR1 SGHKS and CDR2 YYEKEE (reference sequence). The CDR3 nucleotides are TGTGCCAGCAGCTGGGGGGAGGGACAAAGAGCTTTCTTT. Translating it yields CASSWGEGQRAFF.

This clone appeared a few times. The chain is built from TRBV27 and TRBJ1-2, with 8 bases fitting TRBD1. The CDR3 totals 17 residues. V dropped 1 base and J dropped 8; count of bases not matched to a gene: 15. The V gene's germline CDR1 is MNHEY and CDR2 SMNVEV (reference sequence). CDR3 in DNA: TGTGCCAGCAGTTTATATGGGGCGCAGGGGGCTGCGTGGGGCTACACCTTC. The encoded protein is CASSLYGAQGAAWGYTF.

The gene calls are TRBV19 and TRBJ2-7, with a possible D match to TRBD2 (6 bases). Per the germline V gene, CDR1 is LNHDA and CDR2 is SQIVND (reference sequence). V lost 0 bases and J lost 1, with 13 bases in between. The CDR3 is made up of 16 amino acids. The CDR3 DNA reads TGTGCCAGTAGTATAGACGGGACTCGCCGATCCTACGAGCAGTACTTC. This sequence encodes CASSIDGTRRSYEQYF.

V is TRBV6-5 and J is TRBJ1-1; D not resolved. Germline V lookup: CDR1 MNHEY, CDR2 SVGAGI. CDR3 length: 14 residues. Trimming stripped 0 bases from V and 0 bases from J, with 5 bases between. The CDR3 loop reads CASSYSTMNTEAFF. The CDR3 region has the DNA TGTGCCAGCAGTTACTCGACTATGAACACTGAAGCTTTCTTT.

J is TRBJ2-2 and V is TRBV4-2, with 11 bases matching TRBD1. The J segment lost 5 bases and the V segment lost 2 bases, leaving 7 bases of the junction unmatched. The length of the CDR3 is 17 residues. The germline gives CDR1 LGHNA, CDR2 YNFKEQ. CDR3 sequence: CASSQYADRGRTGELFF. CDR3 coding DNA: TGTGCCAGCAGCCAATATGCGGACAGGGGGCGGACCGGGGAGCTGTTTTTT.

This CDR3 is CASSSGTGDFYEQYF. For the CDR3, the DNA is TGTGCCAGCAGCTCAGGGACAGGTGACTTTTACGAGCAGTACTTC. The V gene is TRBV7-2, the J gene TRBJ2-7; TRBD1 aligns across 8 bases. The germline V gene encodes CDR1 SGHTA and CDR2 FQGNSA. This CDR3 spans 15 amino acids. J gave up 4 bases and V 4 bases, and 9 bases lay outside the gene matches.

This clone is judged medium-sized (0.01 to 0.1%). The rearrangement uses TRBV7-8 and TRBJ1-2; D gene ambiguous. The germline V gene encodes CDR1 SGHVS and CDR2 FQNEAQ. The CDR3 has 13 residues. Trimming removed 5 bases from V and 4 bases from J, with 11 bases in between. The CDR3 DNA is TGTGCCAGCAGCCCCAGCCCTAGCTATGGCTACACCTTC. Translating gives CASSPSPSYGYTF.

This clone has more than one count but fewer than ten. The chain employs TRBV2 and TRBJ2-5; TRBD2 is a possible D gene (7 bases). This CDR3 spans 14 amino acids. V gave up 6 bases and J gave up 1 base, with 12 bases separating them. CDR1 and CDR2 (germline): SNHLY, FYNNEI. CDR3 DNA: TGTGCCAGCAGAGGGGGGGTCACCCAAGAGACCCAGTACTTC. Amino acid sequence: CASRGGVTQETQYF.

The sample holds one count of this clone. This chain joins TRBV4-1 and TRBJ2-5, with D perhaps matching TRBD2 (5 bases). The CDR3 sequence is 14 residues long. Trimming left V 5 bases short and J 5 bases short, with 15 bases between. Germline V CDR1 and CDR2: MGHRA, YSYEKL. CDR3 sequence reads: CASSSGKSPETQYF. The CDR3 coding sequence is TGCGCCAGCAGCTCGGGGAAATCCCCCGAGACCCAGTACTTC.

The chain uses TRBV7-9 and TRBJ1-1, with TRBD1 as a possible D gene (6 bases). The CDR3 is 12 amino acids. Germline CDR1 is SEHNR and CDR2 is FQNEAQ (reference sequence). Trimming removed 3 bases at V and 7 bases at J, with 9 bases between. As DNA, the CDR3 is TGTGCCAGCAGCTTCAAACAGGGTGAAGCTTTCTTT. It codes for CASSFKQGEAFF.

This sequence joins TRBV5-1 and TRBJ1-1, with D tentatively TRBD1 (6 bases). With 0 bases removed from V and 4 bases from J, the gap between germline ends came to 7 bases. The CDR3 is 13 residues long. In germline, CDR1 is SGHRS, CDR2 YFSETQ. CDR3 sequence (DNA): TGCGCCAGCAGCTTGGTACAGGGCACTGAAGCTTTCTTT. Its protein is CASSLVQGTEAFF.

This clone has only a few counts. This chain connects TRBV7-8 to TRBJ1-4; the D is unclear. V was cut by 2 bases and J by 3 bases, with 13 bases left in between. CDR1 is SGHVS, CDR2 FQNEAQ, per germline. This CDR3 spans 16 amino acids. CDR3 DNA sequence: TGTGCCAGCAGCTTATTTGCAGGCACGGCTAATGAAAAACTGTTTTTT. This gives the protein CASSLFAGTANEKLFF.